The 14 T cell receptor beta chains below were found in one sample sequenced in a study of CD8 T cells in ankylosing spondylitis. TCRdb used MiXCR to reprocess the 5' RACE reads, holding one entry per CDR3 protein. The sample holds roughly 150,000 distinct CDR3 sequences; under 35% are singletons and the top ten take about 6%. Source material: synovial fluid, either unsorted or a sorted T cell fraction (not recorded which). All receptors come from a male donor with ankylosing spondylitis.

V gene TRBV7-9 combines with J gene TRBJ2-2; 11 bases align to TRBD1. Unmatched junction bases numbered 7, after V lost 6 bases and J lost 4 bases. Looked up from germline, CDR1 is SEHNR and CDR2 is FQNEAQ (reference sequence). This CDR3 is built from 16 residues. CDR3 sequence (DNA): TGTGCCAGCAGAAAAACCGGGACAGGGGGCACCGGGGAGCTGTTTTTT. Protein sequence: CASRKTGTGGTGELFF.

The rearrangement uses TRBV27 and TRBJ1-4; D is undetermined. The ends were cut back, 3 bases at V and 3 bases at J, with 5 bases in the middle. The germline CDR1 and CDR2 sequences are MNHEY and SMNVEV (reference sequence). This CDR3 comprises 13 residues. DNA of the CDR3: TGTGCCAGCAGTTTCTGGGCTAATGAAAAACTGTTTTTT. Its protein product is CASSFWANEKLFF.

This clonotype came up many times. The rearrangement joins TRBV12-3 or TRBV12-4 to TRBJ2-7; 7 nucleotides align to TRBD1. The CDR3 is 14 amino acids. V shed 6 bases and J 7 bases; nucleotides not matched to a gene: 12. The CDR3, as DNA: TGTGCCAGCAGCGGGACAGCAGGTGGCGCGGAGCAGTACTTC. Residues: CASSGTAGGAEQYF.

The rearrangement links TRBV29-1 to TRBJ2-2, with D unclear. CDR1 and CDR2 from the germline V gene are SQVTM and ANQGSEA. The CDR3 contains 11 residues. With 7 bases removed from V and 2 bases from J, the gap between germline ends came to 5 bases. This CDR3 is CSGGNTGELFF. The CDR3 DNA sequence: TGCAGCGGGGGAAACACCGGGGAGCTGTTTTTT.

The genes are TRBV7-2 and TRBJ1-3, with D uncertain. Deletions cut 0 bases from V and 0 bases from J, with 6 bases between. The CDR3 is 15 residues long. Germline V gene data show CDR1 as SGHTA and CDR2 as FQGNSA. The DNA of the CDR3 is TGTGCCAGCAGCTTAGCGTACAGCTCTGGAAACACCATATATTTT. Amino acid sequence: CASSLAYSSGNTIYF.

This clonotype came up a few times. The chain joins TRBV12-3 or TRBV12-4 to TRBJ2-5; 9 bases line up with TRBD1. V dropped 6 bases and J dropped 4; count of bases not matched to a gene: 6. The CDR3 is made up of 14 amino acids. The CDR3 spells CASRLTGGGETQYF. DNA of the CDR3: TGTGCCAGCAGGCTAACAGGGGGCGGAGAGACCCAGTACTTC.

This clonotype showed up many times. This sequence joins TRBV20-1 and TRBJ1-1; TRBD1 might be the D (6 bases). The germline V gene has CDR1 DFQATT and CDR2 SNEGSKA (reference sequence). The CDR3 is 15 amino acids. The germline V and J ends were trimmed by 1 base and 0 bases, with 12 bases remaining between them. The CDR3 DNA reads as TGCAGTGCTAGAGTCCGCGACAGGCTGAACACTGAAGCTTTCTTT. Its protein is CSARVRDRLNTEAFF.

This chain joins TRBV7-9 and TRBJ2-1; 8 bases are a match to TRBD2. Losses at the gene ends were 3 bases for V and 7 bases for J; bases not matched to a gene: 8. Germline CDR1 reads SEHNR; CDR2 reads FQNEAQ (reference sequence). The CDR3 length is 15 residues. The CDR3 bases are TGTGCCAGCAGCTTGGACCGGCCGGGGGGGAATGAGCAGTTCTTC. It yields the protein CASSLDRPGGNEQFF. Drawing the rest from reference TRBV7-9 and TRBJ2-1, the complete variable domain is DTGVSQNPRHKITKRGQNVTFRCDPISEHNRLYWYRQTLGQGPEFLTYFQNEAQLEKSRLLSDRFSAERPKGSFSTLEIQRTEQGDSAMYLCASSLDRPGGNEQFFGPGTRLTVL.

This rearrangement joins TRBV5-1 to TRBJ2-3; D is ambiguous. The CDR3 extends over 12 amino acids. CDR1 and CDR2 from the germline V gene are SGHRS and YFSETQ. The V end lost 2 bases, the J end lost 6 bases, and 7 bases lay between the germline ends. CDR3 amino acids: CASSFRPDTQYF. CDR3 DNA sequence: TGCGCCAGCAGCTTCCGCCCGGATACGCAGTATTTT.

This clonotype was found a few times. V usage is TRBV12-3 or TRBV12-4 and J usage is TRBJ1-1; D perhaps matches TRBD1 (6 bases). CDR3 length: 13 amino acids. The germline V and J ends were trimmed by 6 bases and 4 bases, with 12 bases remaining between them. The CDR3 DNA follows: TGTGCCAGCAGGGGACAAGGAGGCACTGAAGCTTTCTTT. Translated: CASRGQGGTEAFF.

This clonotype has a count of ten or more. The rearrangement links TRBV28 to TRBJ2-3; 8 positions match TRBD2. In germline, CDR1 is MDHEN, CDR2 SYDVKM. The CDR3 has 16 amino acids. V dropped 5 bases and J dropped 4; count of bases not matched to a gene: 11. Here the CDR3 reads CASSTRGLVKPDTQYF. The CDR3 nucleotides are TGTGCCAGCAGTACAAGGGGACTAGTTAAACCAGATACGCAGTATTTT. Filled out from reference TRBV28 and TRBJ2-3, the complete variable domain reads DVKVTQSSRYLVKRTGEKVFLECVQDMDHENMFWYRQDPGLGLRLIYFSYDVKMKEKGDIPEGYSVSREKKERFSLILESASTNQTSMYLCASSTRGLVKPDTQYFGPGTRLTVL.

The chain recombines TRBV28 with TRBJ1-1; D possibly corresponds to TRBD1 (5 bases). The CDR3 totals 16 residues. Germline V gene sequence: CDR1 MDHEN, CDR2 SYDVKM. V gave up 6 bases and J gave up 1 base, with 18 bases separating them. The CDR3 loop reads CASSALQARGNTEAFF. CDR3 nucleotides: TGTGCCAGCAGCGCCCTACAGGCCCGGGGGAACACTGAAGCTTTCTTT.

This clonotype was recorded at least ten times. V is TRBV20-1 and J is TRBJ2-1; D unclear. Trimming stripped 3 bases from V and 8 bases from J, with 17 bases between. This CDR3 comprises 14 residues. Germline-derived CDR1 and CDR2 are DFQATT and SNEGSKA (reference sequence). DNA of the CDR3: TGCAGTGCTAGTGAGCAGGCGAAATGGGATGAGCAGTTCTTC. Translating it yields CSASEQAKWDEQFF.

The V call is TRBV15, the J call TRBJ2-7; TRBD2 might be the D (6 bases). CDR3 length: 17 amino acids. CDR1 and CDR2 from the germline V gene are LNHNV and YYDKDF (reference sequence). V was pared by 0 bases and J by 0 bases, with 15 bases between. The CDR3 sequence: CATSRDRGRLLSYEQYF. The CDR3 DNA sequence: TGTGCCACCAGCAGAGATCGAGGGAGGCTTCTCTCCTACGAGCAGTACTTC.